This passage covers 18 T cell receptor beta chains from one sample sequenced in a study of blood T cell repertoires in COVID-19. Clones were sequenced by immunoSEQ multiplex PCR, and TCRdb holds only the in-frame ones, with some missing. The sample records around 120,000 clones, roughly nine tenths being singletons. The sequencing sample was made of peripheral blood. The receptor set was obtained from a man in his sixties or seventies who had recovered from COVID-19.

The gene calls are TRBV24-1 and TRBJ1-3; 9 nucleotides match TRBD1. Trimming at V came to 6 bases and at J to 4 bases, leaving 21 bases not matched to a gene. The CDR3 totals 20 residues. Germline V gene sequence: CDR1 KGHDR, CDR2 SFDVKD. CDR3 residues: CATSTPYGTGNGLAGNTIYF. For the CDR3, the DNA is TGTGCCACCAGTACACCTTACGGGACAGGGAATGGGTTAGCAGGAAACACCATATATTTT.

The chain carries TRBV2 and TRBJ2-7; maybe TRBD1 (8 bases). Germline values: CDR1 SNHLY, CDR2 FYNNEI. The CDR3 extends over 14 amino acids. The ends were cut back, 7 bases at V and 3 bases at J, with 16 bases in the middle. For the CDR3, the DNA is TGTGCCAGCAATACAGGGGGGGGGAGCTACGAGCAGTACTTC. Translation: CASNTGGGSYEQYF.

The chain is built from TRBV29-1 and TRBJ2-3; D is undetermined. This CDR3 is 14 amino acids long. The V end was cut by 4 bases, the J end by 0 bases, with 11 bases between. Germline V gene lookup returns CDR1 SQVTM and CDR2 ANQGSEA. The CDR3 bases are TGCAGCGTTGTAAGCGTACATAGCACAGATACGCAGTATTTT. The encoded protein is CSVVSVHSTDTQYF.

The chain couples TRBV6-5 to TRBJ2-2; TRBD1 matches at 10 bases. This CDR3 comprises 15 residues. Germline V gene lookup returns CDR1 MNHEY and CDR2 SVGAGI. The V gene end was trimmed by 2 bases and the J gene end by 5 bases; junction bases not matched to a gene: 2. CDR3 sequence (DNA): TGTGCCAGCAGTTACGACAGGGGGCAAACCGGGGAGCTGTTTTTT. Translation: CASSYDRGQTGELFF.

The J gene is TRBJ1-1, the V gene TRBV18; no clear D. Deletions cut 1 base from V and 4 bases from J, with 13 bases between. The germline V gene encodes CDR1 KGHSH and CDR2 LQKENI. The CDR3 consists of 15 residues. The DNA of the CDR3 is TGTGCCAGCTCACCACGGGAGGGTGGAGGCACTGAAGCTTTCTTT. Translated, it gives CASSPREGGGTEAFF.

As for this clone: The junction differs from germline at one of its ends, possibly a read error. The gene calls are TRBV24-1 and TRBJ2-2; TRBD2 aligns across 10 bases. CDR1 and CDR2 (germline): KGHDR, SFDVKD. This CDR3 has 17 residues. CDR3 sequence (DNA): TGTGCCATCAGTGGTCCTAGCGGGGGCCAGAACACCGGGGAGCTGTTTTTT. Protein product: CAISGPSGGQNTGELFF.

This clone turned up a few times. This chain uses TRBV27 with TRBJ1-1, with D hard to call. Deletions cut 0 bases from V and 4 bases from J, with 9 bases between. This CDR3 spans 14 amino acids. Germline V gives CDR1 MNHEY, CDR2 SMNVEV (reference sequence). This chain's CDR3 is CASSLSTEGTEAFF. CDR3 DNA: TGTGCCAGCAGTTTATCGACGGAGGGCACTGAAGCTTTCTTT.

The chain combines TRBV7-3 with TRBJ2-5, with D unresolved. Trimming left V 2 bases short and J 0 bases short, with 7 bases between. The CDR3 runs 14 residues. Germline CDR1 reads SGHTA; CDR2 reads FQGTGA. The CDR3: CASSLFGYQETQYF. The CDR3 region has the DNA TGTGCCAGCAGCTTATTCGGGTACCAAGAGACCCAGTACTTC.

This clone was picked up a small number of times. The chain combines TRBV6-6 with TRBJ2-3, with TRBD2 identical over 9 bases. The V gene's germline CDR1 is MNHNY and CDR2 SVGAGI (reference sequence). With V trimmed by 3 bases and J by 4 bases, 5 bases remained unmatched. The length of the CDR3 is 15 residues. CDR3 loop: CASSYISGGADTQYF. The CDR3 DNA reads TGTGCCAGCAGTTATATTAGCGGGGGCGCAGATACGCAGTATTTT.

V is TRBV6-1 and J is TRBJ2-5; 11 bases are shared with TRBD2. The CDR3 runs 18 residues. The trim removed 1 base at V and 2 bases at J, leaving 9 bases unmatched. In germline, CDR1 is MNHNS, CDR2 SASEGT. CDR3 amino acids: CASSEGGASGGRQETQYF. In DNA, the CDR3 is TGTGCCAGCAGTGAAGGAGGGGCTAGCGGGGGGCGGCAAGAGACCCAGTACTTC.

The chain couples TRBV7-2 to TRBJ1-5; D unclear. This CDR3 region has 15 residues. Trimming cost V 5 bases and J 0 bases, with 11 bases left between them. CDR1 and CDR2 from the germline V gene are SGHTA and FQGNSA. Written as DNA, the CDR3 is TGTGCCAGCAGCCAAGAGATCATTAGCAATCAGCCCCAGCATTTT. Protein sequence: CASSQEIISNQPQHF.

This chain joins TRBV7-2 and TRBJ2-7; the match to TRBD2 covers 8 bases. In germline, CDR1 is SGHTA, CDR2 FQGNSA. The CDR3 extends over 14 amino acids. The trim removed 2 bases at V and 6 bases at J, leaving 6 bases unmatched. The CDR3 spells CASSLSTSGLEQYF. CDR3 coding DNA: TGTGCCAGCAGCTTATCAACTAGCGGTCTCGAGCAGTACTTC.

The J gene is TRBJ1-5, the V gene TRBV13; weak D call: TRBD1 (5 bases). The CDR3 extends over 12 amino acids. Germline lookup yields CDR1 PRHDT and CDR2 FYEKMQ (reference sequence). The germline V and J ends were trimmed by 6 bases and 7 bases, with 10 bases remaining between them. The chain's CDR3 is CASSSRGQPQHF. DNA of the CDR3: TGTGCCAGCAGTTCCCGGGGGCAGCCCCAGCATTTT.

This clone showed up just a few times. The rearrangement joins TRBV3-1 (or the pseudogene TRBV3-2) to TRBJ2-1; 11 bases are shared with TRBD2. Germline CDR1 is LGHDT and CDR2 is YNNKEL (reference sequence). This CDR3 spans 15 amino acids. The V segment lost 5 bases and the J segment 8 bases; nucleotides outside the gene matches: 8. CDR3 coding DNA: TGTGCCAGCAGCTCGACTAGCGGGACGTTACATGAGCAGTTCTTC. Amino acid sequence: CASSSTSGTLHEQFF.

V and J are TRBV10-3 and TRBJ2-5; D is unclear. CDR3 size: 14 residues. V dropped 0 bases and J dropped 3 bases, with 8 bases sitting between them. Germline V gene data show CDR1 as ENHRY and CDR2 as SYGVKD. CDR3 region: CAISESNRKETQYF. The CDR3 DNA reads as TGTGCCATCAGTGAGTCGAACAGAAAAGAGACCCAGTACTTC.

This chain links TRBV2 with TRBJ2-7, with 9 bases identical to TRBD1. Trimming took 8 bases from V and 2 from J; bases not matched to a gene: 1. CDR1 and CDR2 from the germline V gene are SNHLY and FYNNEI. The CDR3 is 12 amino acids. The CDR3, as DNA: TGTGCCAGCCGGACAGGGGCCTACGAGCAGTACTTC. This gives the protein CASRTGAYEQYF.

This chain joins TRBV18 and TRBJ2-1; the match to TRBD2 covers 12 bases. In germline, CDR1 is KGHSH, CDR2 LQKENI. Unmatched junction bases numbered 1, after V lost 3 bases and J lost 4 bases. The CDR3 has 15 amino acids. The CDR3 region has the DNA TGTGCCAGCTCACCCCTAGCGGGAGGGTACAATGAGCAGTTCTTC. Residues: CASSPLAGGYNEQFF.

This clone is a singleton in its sample. The rearrangement links TRBV27 to TRBJ1-5, with a tentative D call TRBD1 (5 bases). Germline lookup yields CDR1 MNHEY and CDR2 SMNVEV (reference sequence). V lost 6 bases to trimming and J lost 6 bases, with 15 bases between them. CDR3 size: 14 residues. CDR3 nucleotide sequence: TGTGCCAGCAGCGACAACCCGGGGGTTCAGCCCCAGCATTTT. This encodes CASSDNPGVQPQHF.